This TCR beta chain originates from a study of STAT5B mutations in CD4+ large granular lymphocyte leukemia. Findings and caveats of the study: Patient CD4-sorted repertoires looked more clonal than healthy CD4+ repertoires, even without putative leukemic clones.

Per the original methods: The detection floor for productive clonotype frequency was 2.59 x 10-5. TCRdb's table, derived via immunoSEQ multiplex PCR, lists solely in-frame clones and lacks some. V and J calls plus clone size are reproduced from that table; the DNA served to infer D and trimming. Of around 31,000 clones in the sample, about 70% were seen once. About this clone: Its antigen is not known.

The sequenced sample consisted of CD4+ T cells from blood buffy coats. The source is a human donor in good health.

The CDR3 DNA reads as TGCGCCAGCAGCCCGGGACTAACTACCTTGGTCTACGAGCAGTACTTC. It yields the protein CASSPGLTTLVYEQYF. This chain uses TRBV5-1 with TRBJ2-7; 7 bases align to TRBD2. J gave up 3 bases and V 4 bases, and 13 bases lay outside the gene matches. Germline assignment: CDR1 SGHRS and CDR2 YFSETQ. The CDR3 consists of 16 residues.